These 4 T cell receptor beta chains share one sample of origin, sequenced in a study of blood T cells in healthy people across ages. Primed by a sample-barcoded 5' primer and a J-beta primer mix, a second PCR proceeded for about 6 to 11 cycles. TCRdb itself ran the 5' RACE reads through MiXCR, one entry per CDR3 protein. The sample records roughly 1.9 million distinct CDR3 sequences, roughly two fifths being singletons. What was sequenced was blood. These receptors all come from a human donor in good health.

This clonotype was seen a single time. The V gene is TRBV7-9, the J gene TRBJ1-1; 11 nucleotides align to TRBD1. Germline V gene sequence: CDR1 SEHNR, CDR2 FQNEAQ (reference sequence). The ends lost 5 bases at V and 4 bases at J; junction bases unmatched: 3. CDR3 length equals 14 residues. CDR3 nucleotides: TGTGCCAGCAGCGGACAGGGGGCTTGCACTGAAGCTTTCTTT. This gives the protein CASSGQGACTEAFF.

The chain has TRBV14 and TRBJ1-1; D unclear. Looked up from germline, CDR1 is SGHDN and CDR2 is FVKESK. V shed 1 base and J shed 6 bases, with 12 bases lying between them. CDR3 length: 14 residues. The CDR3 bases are TGTGCCAGCAGCCAAGGTTTGGGATTTGCTGAAGCTTTCTTT. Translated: CASSQGLGFAEAFF.

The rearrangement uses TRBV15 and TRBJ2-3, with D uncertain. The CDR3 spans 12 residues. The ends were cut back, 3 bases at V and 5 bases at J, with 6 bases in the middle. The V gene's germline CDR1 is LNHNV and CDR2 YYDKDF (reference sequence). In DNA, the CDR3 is TGTGCCACCAGCAGGCTTCGAGATACGCAGTATTTT. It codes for CATSRLRDTQYF.

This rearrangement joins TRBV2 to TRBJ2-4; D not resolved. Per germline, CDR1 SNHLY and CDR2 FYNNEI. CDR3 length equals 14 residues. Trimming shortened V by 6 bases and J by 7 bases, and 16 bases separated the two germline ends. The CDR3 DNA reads TGTGCCAGCAGAACCGTACAAGCCAGGAACATTCAGTACTTC. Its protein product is CASRTVQARNIQYF.